A selection of T cell receptor beta chains follows, all from one sample in a study of blood T cell repertoires in COVID-19. Here immunoSEQ multiplex PCR was the method, and the copy in TCRdb shows in-frame clones only, minus some. In the table there are 100,000 to 150,000 clones, 80% to 90% of which are singletons. Sequenced: PBMCs or T cells enriched from blood (not recorded which). The receptors derive from a man aged 35-49 years with acute COVID-19. Each CDR3 is given with its conserved first and last residue. A D gene is named only where the DNA matches it firmly. Rows may omit the clone size; those that give it use once, few, many or a size class.

v_call,clone_size,d_call,j_call,cdr3_nt,cdr3_aa
TRBV7-9,NA,NA,TRBJ2-7,TGTGCCAGCAGCTTATCCCAGTACGAGCAGTACTTC,CASSLSQYEQYF
TRBV4-2,NA,NA,TRBJ2-3,TGTGCCAGCAGCCAAGAACAGGCCGACACAGATACGCAGTATTTT,CASSQEQADTDTQYF
TRBV7-9,NA,TRBD1,TRBJ1-2,TGTGCCAGCAGCTTGGCCGACAGGGATCATGGCTACACCTTC,CASSLADRDHGYTF
TRBV28,NA,TRBD2,TRBJ2-5,TGTGCCAGCAGTTTTACTAGCGGGATTCACGAGACCCAGTACTTC,CASSFTSGIHETQYF
TRBV19,NA,NA,TRBJ1-6,TGTGCCAGTAGTATGGAGGGACCTATGAGCTCCTATAATTCACCCCTCCACTTT,CASSMEGPMSSYNSPLHF
TRBV9,NA,NA,TRBJ1-4,TGTGCCAGCAGCGTCCGTGCGGGAGTGGAGGAAAAACTGTTTTTT,CASSVRAGVEEKLFF
TRBV3-1/TRBV3-2,few,NA,TRBJ2-7,TGTGCCAGCAGCCAAGTTCAGGCCAGAGGGGAGCAGTACTTC,CASSQVQARGEQYF
TRBV9,NA,TRBD1,TRBJ2-2,TGTGCCAGCAGCGCGACAGGGGCGAACACCGGGGAGCTGTTTTTT,CASSATGANTGELFF
TRBV2,NA,NA,TRBJ2-5,TGTGCCAGCAGTGTACAGGGAAAGTCGGAGACCCAGTACTTC,CASSVQGKSETQYF
TRBV3-1/TRBV3-2,NA,NA,TRBJ1-1,TGTGCCAGCAGCCAAGTTTGGAGTGGCACTGAAGCTTTCTTT,CASSQVWSGTEAFF
TRBV9,NA,TRBD1,TRBJ1-2,TGTGCCAGCAGCGCCGGACAGGGGGGTTATGGCTACACCTTC,CASSAGQGGYGYTF
TRBV12-3/TRBV12-4,NA,TRBD1,TRBJ1-1,TGTGCCAGCACCCCGCAGGGGGCTAGTGAAGCTTTCTTT,CASTPQGASEAFF
TRBV12-3/TRBV12-4,NA,TRBD1,TRBJ1-2,TGTGCCAGCAAACAGGGGGCGCGAGATGGCTACACCTTC,CASKQGARDGYTF
TRBV19,NA,NA,TRBJ1-1,TGTGCCAGTAGTATAGAAGGGAGGAGGCGGATGAACACTGAAGCTTTCTTT,CASSIEGRRRMNTEAFF
TRBV12-5,NA,TRBD1,TRBJ2-7,TGTGCTAGTGGTTTGGTAAACCGGGACAGAACTTCCTACGAGCAGTACTTC,CASGLVNRDRTSYEQYF
TRBV3-1/TRBV3-2,NA,TRBD1,TRBJ1-3,TGTGCCAGCAGCCCAACAGGGGGTCTATTTGGAAACACCATATATTTT,CASSPTGGLFGNTIYF